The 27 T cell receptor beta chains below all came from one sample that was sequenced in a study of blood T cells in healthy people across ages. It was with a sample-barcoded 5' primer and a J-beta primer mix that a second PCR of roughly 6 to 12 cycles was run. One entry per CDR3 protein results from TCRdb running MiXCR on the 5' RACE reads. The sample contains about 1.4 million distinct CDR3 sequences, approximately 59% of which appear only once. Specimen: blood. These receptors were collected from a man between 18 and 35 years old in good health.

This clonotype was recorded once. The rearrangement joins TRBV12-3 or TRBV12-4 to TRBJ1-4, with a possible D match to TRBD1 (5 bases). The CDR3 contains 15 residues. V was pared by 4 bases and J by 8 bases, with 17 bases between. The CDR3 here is CASSSPGQGQEKLFF. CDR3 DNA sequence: TGTGCCAGCAGTTCCCCGGGCCAGGGCCAGGAAAAACTGTTTTTT.

This CDR3 reads CASSLRKANYNEQFF. CDR3 nucleotide sequence: TGTGCCAGCAGCCTAAGGAAGGCCAACTACAATGAGCAGTTCTTC. This rearrangement joins TRBV3-1 to TRBJ2-1; the D is unclear. The CDR3 runs to 15 residues. CDR1 is LGHDT and CDR2 is YNNKEL in the germline V gene (reference sequence). The V end lost 4 bases, the J end lost 3 bases, and 13 bases lay between the germline ends.

CDR3 residues: CASSQDRQLGYGYTF. The DNA of the CDR3 is TGCGCCAGCAGCCAAGACCGACAGCTTGGCTATGGCTACACCTTC. The chain employs TRBV4-3 and TRBJ1-2, with D possibly being TRBD1 (5 bases). The CDR3 length is 15 residues. V dropped 0 bases and J dropped 4 bases, with 12 bases sitting between them. Germline V gene lookup returns CDR1 LGHNA and CDR2 YSLEER.

This CDR3 reads CAISELEGGRTSGNRNEQFF. The CDR3 bases are TGTGCCATCAGTGAGTTGGAAGGGGGCCGGACTAGCGGGAATCGCAATGAGCAGTTCTTC. V usage is TRBV10-3 and J usage is TRBJ2-1, with 12 bases aligning to TRBD2. The trim removed 1 base at V and 6 bases at J, leaving 16 bases unmatched. This CDR3 has 20 amino acids. CDR1 is ENHRY and CDR2 is SYGVKD in the germline V gene.

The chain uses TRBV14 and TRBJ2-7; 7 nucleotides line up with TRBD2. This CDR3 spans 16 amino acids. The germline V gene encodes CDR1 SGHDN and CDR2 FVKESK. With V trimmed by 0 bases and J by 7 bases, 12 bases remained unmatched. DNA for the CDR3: TGTGCCAGCAGCCAAGATTATCTAGCGGAGTCTAAGGAGCAGTACTTC. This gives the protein CASSQDYLAESKEQYF.

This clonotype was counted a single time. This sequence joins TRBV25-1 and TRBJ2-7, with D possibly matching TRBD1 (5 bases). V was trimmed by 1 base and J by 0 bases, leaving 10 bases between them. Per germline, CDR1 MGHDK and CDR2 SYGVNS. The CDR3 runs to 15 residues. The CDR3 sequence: CASSELDDSSYEQYF. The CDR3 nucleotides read TGTGCCAGCAGTGAATTGGACGACAGCTCCTACGAGCAGTACTTC.

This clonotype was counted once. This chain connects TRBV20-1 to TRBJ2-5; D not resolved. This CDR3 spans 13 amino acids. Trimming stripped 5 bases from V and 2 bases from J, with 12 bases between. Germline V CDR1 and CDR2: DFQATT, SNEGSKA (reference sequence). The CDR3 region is CSADQLIQETQYF. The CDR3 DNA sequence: TGCAGTGCTGACCAACTAATTCAAGAGACCCAGTACTTC.

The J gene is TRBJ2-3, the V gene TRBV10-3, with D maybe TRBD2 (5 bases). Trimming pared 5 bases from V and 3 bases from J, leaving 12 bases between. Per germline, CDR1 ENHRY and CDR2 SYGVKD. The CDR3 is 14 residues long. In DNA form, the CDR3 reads TGTGCCATCAGTCCCGGGGAGATGACAGATACGCAGTATTTT. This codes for CAISPGEMTDTQYF.

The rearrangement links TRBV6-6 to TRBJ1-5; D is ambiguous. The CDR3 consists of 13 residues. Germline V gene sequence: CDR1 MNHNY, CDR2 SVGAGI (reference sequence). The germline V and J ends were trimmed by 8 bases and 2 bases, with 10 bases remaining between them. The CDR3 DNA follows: TGTGCCAGCCAGGATTTGGGCAATCAGCCCCAGCATTTT. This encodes CASQDLGNQPQHF.

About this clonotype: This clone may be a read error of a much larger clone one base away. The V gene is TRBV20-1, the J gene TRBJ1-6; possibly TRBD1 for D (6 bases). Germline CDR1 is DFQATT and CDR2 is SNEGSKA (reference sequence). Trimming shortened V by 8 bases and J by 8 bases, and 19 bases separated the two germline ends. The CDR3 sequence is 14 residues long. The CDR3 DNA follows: TGCAGTTCCCCAGGGGACGGGGAGGATTCACCCCTCCACTTT. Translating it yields CSSPGDGEDSPLHF.

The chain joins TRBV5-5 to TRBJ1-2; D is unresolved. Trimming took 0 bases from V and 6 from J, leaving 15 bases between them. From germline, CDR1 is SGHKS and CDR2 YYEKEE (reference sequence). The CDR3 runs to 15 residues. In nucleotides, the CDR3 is TGTGCCAGCAGCTTGGATCCGGGGATAAGCGATGGCTACACCTTC. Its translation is CASSLDPGISDGYTF.

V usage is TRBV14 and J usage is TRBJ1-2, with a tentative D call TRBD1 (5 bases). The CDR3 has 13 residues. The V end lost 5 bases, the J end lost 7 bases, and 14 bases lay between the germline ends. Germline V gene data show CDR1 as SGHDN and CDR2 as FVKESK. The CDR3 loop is CASSEPGTLGYTF. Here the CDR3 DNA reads TGTGCCAGCAGCGAGCCCGGGACCCTTGGCTACACCTTC.

The DNA for the CDR3 is TGCAGCGTTGAAACGCGGTTGTCCGGGGAGCTGTTTTTT. This gives the protein CSVETRLSGELFF. The genes are TRBV29-1 and TRBJ2-2, with no clear D. Trimming stripped 2 bases from V and 6 bases from J, with 10 bases between. The CDR3 is 13 residues long. Germline assignment: CDR1 SQVTM and CDR2 ANQGSEA.

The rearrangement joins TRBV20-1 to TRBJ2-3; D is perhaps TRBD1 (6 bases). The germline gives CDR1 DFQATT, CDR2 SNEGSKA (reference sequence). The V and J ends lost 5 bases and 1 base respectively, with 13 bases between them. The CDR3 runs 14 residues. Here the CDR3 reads CSASTGSGTDTQYF. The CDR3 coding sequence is TGCAGTGCTTCAACAGGGTCGGGCACAGATACGCAGTATTTT.

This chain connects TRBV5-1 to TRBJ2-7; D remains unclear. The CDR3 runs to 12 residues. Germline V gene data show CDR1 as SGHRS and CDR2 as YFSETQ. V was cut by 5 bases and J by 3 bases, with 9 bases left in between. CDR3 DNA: TGCGCCAGCAGAGTGGACCTCTACGAGCAGTACTTC. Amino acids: CASRVDLYEQYF.

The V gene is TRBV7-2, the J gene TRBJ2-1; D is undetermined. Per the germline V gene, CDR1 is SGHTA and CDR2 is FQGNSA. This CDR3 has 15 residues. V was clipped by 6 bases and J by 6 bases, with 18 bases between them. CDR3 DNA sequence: TGTGCCAGCAGTCTTTTAGGCGGAATGGGCAATGAGCAGTTCTTC. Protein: CASSLLGGMGNEQFF.

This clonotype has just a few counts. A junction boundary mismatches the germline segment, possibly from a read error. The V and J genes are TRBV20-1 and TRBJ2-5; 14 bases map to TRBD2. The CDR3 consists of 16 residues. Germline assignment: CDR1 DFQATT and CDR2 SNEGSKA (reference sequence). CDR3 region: CSAREWTSGGQETQYF. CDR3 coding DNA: TGTAGTGCTAGAGAGTGGACTAGCGGGGGGCAAGAGACCCAGTACTTC.

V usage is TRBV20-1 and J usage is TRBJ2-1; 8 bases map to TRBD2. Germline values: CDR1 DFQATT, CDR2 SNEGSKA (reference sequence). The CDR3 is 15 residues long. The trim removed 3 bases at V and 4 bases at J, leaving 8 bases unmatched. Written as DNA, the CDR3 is TGCAGTGCTAGTCGGGGCGGCGGGGGGTACAATGAGCAGTTCTTC. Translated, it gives CSASRGGGGYNEQFF.

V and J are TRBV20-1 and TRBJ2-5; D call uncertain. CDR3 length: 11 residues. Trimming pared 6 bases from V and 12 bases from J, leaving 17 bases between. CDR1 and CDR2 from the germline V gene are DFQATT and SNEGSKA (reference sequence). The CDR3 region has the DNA TGCAGTGCAAAGGGCCCCCTGCAGGAGTACTTC. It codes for CSAKGPLQEYF.

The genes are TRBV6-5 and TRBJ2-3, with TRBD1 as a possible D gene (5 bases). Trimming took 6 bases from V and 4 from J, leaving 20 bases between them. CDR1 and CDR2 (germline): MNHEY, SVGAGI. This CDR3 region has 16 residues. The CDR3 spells CASSPQLDRRADTQYF. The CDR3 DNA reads TGTGCCAGCAGCCCTCAACTCGACAGACGCGCAGATACGCAGTATTTT.

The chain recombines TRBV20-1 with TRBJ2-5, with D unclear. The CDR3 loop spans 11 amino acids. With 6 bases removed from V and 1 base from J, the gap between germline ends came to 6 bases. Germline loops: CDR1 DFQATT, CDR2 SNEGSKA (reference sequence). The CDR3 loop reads CSAQVQETQYF. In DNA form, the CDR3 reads TGCAGTGCCCAAGTCCAAGAGACCCAGTACTTC.

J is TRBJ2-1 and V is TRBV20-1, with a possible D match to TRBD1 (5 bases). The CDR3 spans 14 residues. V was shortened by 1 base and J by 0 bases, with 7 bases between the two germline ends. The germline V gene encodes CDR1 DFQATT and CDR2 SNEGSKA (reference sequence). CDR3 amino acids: CSARVGPSYNEQFF. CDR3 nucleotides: TGCAGTGCTAGAGTGGGGCCCTCCTACAATGAGCAGTTCTTC.

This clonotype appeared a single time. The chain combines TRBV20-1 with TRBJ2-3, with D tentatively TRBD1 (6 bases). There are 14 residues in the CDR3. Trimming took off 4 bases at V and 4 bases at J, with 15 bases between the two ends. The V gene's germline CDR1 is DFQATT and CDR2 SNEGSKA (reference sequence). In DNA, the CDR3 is TGCAGTGCTACCCGGCAGGGGAATGCAGATACGCAGTATTTT. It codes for CSATRQGNADTQYF.

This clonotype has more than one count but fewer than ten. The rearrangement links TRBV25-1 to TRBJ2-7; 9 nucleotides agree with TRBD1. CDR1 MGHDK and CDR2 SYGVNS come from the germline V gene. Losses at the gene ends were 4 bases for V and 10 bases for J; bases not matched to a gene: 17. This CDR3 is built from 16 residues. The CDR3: CASSVTGTGPASGQYF. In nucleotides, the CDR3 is TGTGCCAGCAGTGTCACCGGGACAGGGCCCGCAAGCGGCCAGTACTTC.

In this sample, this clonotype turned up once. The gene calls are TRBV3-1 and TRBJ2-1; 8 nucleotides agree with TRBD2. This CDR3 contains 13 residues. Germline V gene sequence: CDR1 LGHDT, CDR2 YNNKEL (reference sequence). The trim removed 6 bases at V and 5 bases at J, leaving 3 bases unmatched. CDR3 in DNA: TGTGCCAGCAGGGATAGCGGGAACAATGAGCAGTTCTTC. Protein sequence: CASRDSGNNEQFF.

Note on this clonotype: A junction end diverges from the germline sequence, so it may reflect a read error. For the CDR3, the DNA is TGCGCCAGCAGCCCGTGGGGCGGAGCCAAAAACGTTCAGTACTTC. This encodes CASSPWGGAKNVQYF. The V call is TRBV5-1, the J call TRBJ2-4; possible D gene TRBD1, 5 bases. The CDR3 spans 15 residues. Germline lookup yields CDR1 SGHRS and CDR2 YFSETQ. The variable domain in full, completed from reference TRBV5-1 and TRBJ2-4, reads KAGVTQTPRYLIKTRGQQVTLSCSPISGHRSVSWYQQTPGQGLQFLFEYFSETQRNKGNFPGRFSGRQFSNSRSEMNVSTLELGDSALYLCASSPWGGAKNVQYFGAGTRLSVL.

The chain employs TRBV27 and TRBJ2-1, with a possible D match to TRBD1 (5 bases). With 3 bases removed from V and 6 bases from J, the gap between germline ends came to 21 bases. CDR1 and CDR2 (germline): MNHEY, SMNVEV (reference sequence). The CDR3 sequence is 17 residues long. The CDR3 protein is CASSFQGGVQPPNEQFF. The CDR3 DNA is TGTGCCAGCAGTTTCCAGGGTGGGGTCCAACCACCCAATGAGCAGTTCTTC.